A selection of T cell receptor beta chains follows, all from one sample in a study of T cells after yellow fever vaccination. TCRdb reprocessed the 5' RACE reads via MiXCR and lists one record per CDR3 protein. In the table there are some 240,000 distinct CDR3 sequences, more than 3.5% of which are singletons. Sequences were derived from PBMCs, sampled 15 days after the yellow fever booster vaccination. The receptors derive from a man between 18 and 29 years old who received the YFV17D yellow fever vaccine. Both conserved end residues are part of each CDR3. Fields, in order: CDR3 length, clone size, V gene, D gene, J gene, CDR3 protein, CDR3 DNA. A D gene is named only where the DNA matches it firmly. Part of the rows lack a size; the others show once, few, many or a class for expanded clones.

len: 15
abundance: many
v_gene: TRBV6-6
d_gene: TRBD1
j_gene: TRBJ1-2
CDR3aa: CASSAGTGGIYGYTF
CDR3nt: TGTGCCAGCAGTGCAGGGACAGGGGGCATCTATGGCTACACCTTC

len: 11
abundance: many
v_gene: TRBV29-1
d_gene: .
j_gene: TRBJ2-7
CDR3aa: CSVGTDYEQYF
CDR3nt: TGCAGCGTTGGGACCGACTACGAGCAGTACTTC

len: 15
abundance: many
v_gene: TRBV2
d_gene: .
j_gene: TRBJ2-1
CDR3aa: CASTPFGAGVDEQFF
CDR3nt: TGTGCCAGCACTCCCTTCGGGGCCGGGGTAGATGAGCAGTTCTTC

len: 14
abundance: many
v_gene: TRBV7-9
d_gene: .
j_gene: TRBJ1-4
CDR3aa: CASSADRVNEKLFF
CDR3nt: TGTGCCAGCAGCGCCGACAGAGTTAATGAAAAACTGTTTTTT

len: 14
abundance: many
v_gene: TRBV10-2
d_gene: .
j_gene: TRBJ2-7
CDR3aa: CASSESGFSYEQYF
CDR3nt: TGCGCCAGCAGTGAGTCGGGGTTCTCCTACGAGCAGTACTTC

len: 11
abundance: many
v_gene: TRBV10-2
d_gene: .
j_gene: TRBJ2-5
CDR3aa: CASGRWVPQYF
CDR3nt: TGCGCCAGCGGGCGATGGGTCCCCCAGTACTTC

len: 11
abundance: many
v_gene: TRBV6-6
d_gene: .
j_gene: TRBJ2-3
CDR3aa: CASQRGDTQYF
CDR3nt: TGTGCCAGCCAACGGGGGGATACGCAGTATTTT

len: 18
abundance: .
v_gene: TRBV7-7
d_gene: TRBD2
j_gene: TRBJ2-3
CDR3aa: CASSPGTSGGGLTDTQYF
CDR3nt: TGTGCCAGCAGCCCGGGGACTAGCGGGGGCGGACTCACAGATACGCAGTATTTT

len: 15
abundance: many
v_gene: TRBV24-1
d_gene: TRBD1
j_gene: TRBJ2-2
CDR3aa: CATSDAGQGTGELFF
CDR3nt: TGTGCCACCAGTGATGCGGGACAGGGCACCGGGGAGCTGTTTTTT

len: 13
abundance: many
v_gene: TRBV19
d_gene: .
j_gene: TRBJ2-1
CDR3aa: CASRAGRWNEQFF
CDR3nt: TGTGCCAGTAGAGCAGGGCGGTGGAATGAGCAGTTCTTC

len: 17
abundance: many
v_gene: TRBV12-3/TRBV12-4
d_gene: .
j_gene: TRBJ2-3
CDR3aa: CASSLARTGMDPDTQYF
CDR3nt: TGTGCCAGCAGTTTAGCGCGAACAGGGATGGATCCAGATACGCAGTATTTT

len: 14
abundance: many
v_gene: TRBV6-5
d_gene: .
j_gene: TRBJ2-2
CDR3aa: CASSYSLAAGELFF
CDR3nt: TGTGCCAGCAGTTACTCGTTGGCGGCCGGGGAGCTGTTTTTT

len: 17
abundance: many
v_gene: TRBV30
d_gene: .
j_gene: TRBJ2-7
CDR3aa: CAWSAIGIGGAAYEQYF
CDR3nt: TGTGCCTGGAGTGCCATTGGTATCGGGGGCGCCGCGTACGAGCAGTACTTC

len: 15
abundance: many
v_gene: TRBV27
d_gene: TRBD1
j_gene: TRBJ1-2
CDR3aa: CASSFVPGGIRGYTF
CDR3nt: TGTGCCAGCAGTTTTGTTCCAGGGGGAATCAGAGGCTACACCTTC

len: 16
abundance: many
v_gene: TRBV5-1
d_gene: .
j_gene: TRBJ2-5
CDR3aa: CASSTPATGGEETQYF
CDR3nt: TGCGCCAGCAGTACTCCCGCAACCGGGGGAGAAGAGACCCAGTACTTC

len: 18
abundance: many
v_gene: TRBV7-8
d_gene: TRBD2
j_gene: TRBJ2-1
CDR3aa: CASSSGLAGATISEEQFF
CDR3nt: TGTGCCAGCAGCTCAGGACTAGCGGGGGCCACTATATCAGAGGAGCAGTTCTTC

len: 19
abundance: many
v_gene: TRBV7-8
d_gene: .
j_gene: TRBJ1-3
CDR3aa: CASSSYSGEGKFSGNTIYF
CDR3nt: TGTGCCAGCAGCTCTTATTCCGGCGAAGGGAAATTCTCTGGAAACACCATATATTTT

len: 11
abundance: many
v_gene: TRBV20-1
d_gene: .
j_gene: TRBJ2-5
CDR3aa: CSAREWETQYF
CDR3nt: TGCAGTGCTAGAGAATGGGAGACCCAGTACTTC

len: 14
abundance: many
v_gene: TRBV5-6
d_gene: .
j_gene: TRBJ1-5
CDR3aa: CASSFLRGNQPQHF
CDR3nt: TGTGCCAGCAGCTTTCTTCGGGGGAATCAGCCCCAGCATTTT

len: 12
abundance: many
v_gene: TRBV5-8
d_gene: .
j_gene: TRBJ1-1
CDR3aa: CASSPNLMVAFF
CDR3nt: TGTGCCAGCAGCCCCAATCTAATGGTAGCTTTCTTT

len: 13
abundance: few
v_gene: TRBV12-3/TRBV12-4
d_gene: .
j_gene: TRBJ2-2
CDR3aa: CASSLARIGELFF
CDR3nt: TGTGCCAGCAGTTTAGCGCGGATCGGGGAGCTGTTTTTT

len: 17
abundance: many
v_gene: TRBV27
d_gene: .
j_gene: TRBJ2-4
CDR3aa: CASSLFGVGLAKNIQYF
CDR3nt: TGTGCCAGCAGTTTGTTTGGCGTTGGGCTAGCCAAAAACATTCAGTACTTC

len: 19
abundance: .
v_gene: TRBV23-1
d_gene: .
j_gene: TRBJ1-1
CDR3aa: CASSPLGAGRGPSNTEAFF
CDR3nt: TGCGCCAGCAGTCCCCTCGGGGCGGGCAGGGGTCCCTCAAACACTGAAGCTTTCTTT

len: 14
abundance: many
v_gene: TRBV6-2/TRBV6-3
d_gene: TRBD2
j_gene: TRBJ2-1
CDR3aa: CASSWVAGVDEQFF
CDR3nt: TGTGCCAGCAGTTGGGTAGCGGGGGTGGATGAGCAGTTCTTC

len: 15
abundance: many
v_gene: TRBV7-9
d_gene: TRBD1
j_gene: TRBJ1-1
CDR3aa: CASSLLGQGDTEAFF
CDR3nt: TGTGCCAGCAGCTTACTGGGACAGGGTGACACTGAAGCTTTCTTT

len: 14
abundance: many
v_gene: TRBV7-2
d_gene: TRBD1
j_gene: TRBJ1-2
CDR3aa: CASSPPGTGDGYTF
CDR3nt: TGTGCCAGCAGCCCCCCCGGGACAGGGGATGGCTACACCTTC

len: 14
abundance: many
v_gene: TRBV21-1
d_gene: .
j_gene: TRBJ2-3
CDR3aa: CASRLAGGLDTQYF
CDR3nt: TGTGCCAGCCGTCTAGCGGGGGGGCTAGATACGCAGTATTTT

len: 15
abundance: many
v_gene: TRBV10-3
d_gene: .
j_gene: TRBJ2-5
CDR3aa: CAISDRGGAAETQYF
CDR3nt: TGTGCCATCAGTGATCGTGGGGGGGCAGCGGAGACCCAGTACTTC

len: 15
abundance: many
v_gene: TRBV9
d_gene: .
j_gene: TRBJ2-1
CDR3aa: CASSVSTTSLDEQFF
CDR3nt: TGTGCCAGCAGCGTGAGTACGACTAGTCTCGATGAGCAGTTCTTC

len: 16
abundance: many
v_gene: TRBV12-3/TRBV12-4
d_gene: TRBD2
j_gene: TRBJ2-3
CDR3aa: CASSLYGGGRTDTQYF
CDR3nt: TGTGCCAGCAGTTTGTACGGCGGGGGGCGCACAGATACGCAGTATTTT

len: 16
abundance: many
v_gene: TRBV7-2
d_gene: .
j_gene: TRBJ2-1
CDR3aa: CASSLNGGRSYNEQFF
CDR3nt: TGTGCCAGCAGCCTCAACGGGGGGCGCTCCTACAATGAGCAGTTCTTC

len: 16
abundance: many
v_gene: TRBV3-1
d_gene: .
j_gene: TRBJ2-1
CDR3aa: CASSRGSISPYNEQFF
CDR3nt: TGTGCCAGCAGCCGCGGGTCCATTTCACCCTACAATGAGCAGTTCTTC

len: 15
abundance: many
v_gene: TRBV29-1
d_gene: .
j_gene: TRBJ1-2
CDR3aa: CSVGDPSPHNYGYTF
CDR3nt: TGCAGCGTTGGGGATCCTTCTCCCCATAACTATGGCTACACCTTC

len: 14
abundance: many
v_gene: TRBV10-3
d_gene: .
j_gene: TRBJ2-1
CDR3aa: CATRLELSRNEQFF
CDR3nt: TGTGCCACCAGACTAGAGTTAAGTCGAAATGAGCAGTTCTTC

len: 12
abundance: many
v_gene: TRBV20-1
d_gene: .
j_gene: TRBJ2-7
CDR3aa: CSARYGSYEQYF
CDR3nt: TGCAGTGCTAGGTACGGATCCTACGAGCAGTACTTC

len: 15
abundance: many
v_gene: TRBV7-2
d_gene: .
j_gene: TRBJ1-6
CDR3aa: CASSFQSSYNSPLHF
CDR3nt: TGTGCCAGCAGCTTCCAGAGCTCCTATAATTCACCCCTCCACTTT

len: 15
abundance: many
v_gene: TRBV5-1
d_gene: .
j_gene: TRBJ1-1
CDR3aa: CASSLGAAGRTEAFF
CDR3nt: TGCGCCAGCAGCTTGGGGGCAGCGGGGAGGACTGAAGCTTTCTTT

len: 16
abundance: many
v_gene: TRBV14
d_gene: .
j_gene: TRBJ2-3
CDR3aa: CASSQQFGRTSDTQYF
CDR3nt: TGTGCCAGCAGCCAACAGTTTGGCAGGACATCAGATACGCAGTATTTT

len: 15
abundance: many
v_gene: TRBV12-3/TRBV12-4
d_gene: TRBD2
j_gene: TRBJ2-3
CDR3aa: CASTPSGGAPDTQYF
CDR3nt: TGTGCCAGCACCCCCAGCGGGGGGGCCCCAGATACGCAGTATTTT

len: 16
abundance: many
v_gene: TRBV7-2
d_gene: TRBD1
j_gene: TRBJ1-3
CDR3aa: CASGRQGTNSGNTIYF
CDR3nt: TGTGCCAGCGGACGACAGGGAACCAACTCTGGAAACACCATATATTTT

len: 15
abundance: many
v_gene: TRBV20-1
d_gene: TRBD2
j_gene: TRBJ2-1
CDR3aa: CSASQLAGVYNEQFF
CDR3nt: TGCAGTGCTAGCCAACTAGCGGGGGTCTACAATGAGCAGTTCTTC

len: 15
abundance: many
v_gene: TRBV15
d_gene: .
j_gene: TRBJ1-2
CDR3aa: CATSRDREANYGYTF
CDR3nt: TGTGCCACCAGCAGAGATCGAGAGGCTAACTATGGCTACACCTTC

len: 15
abundance: .
v_gene: TRBV6-2/TRBV6-3
d_gene: .
j_gene: TRBJ2-1
CDR3aa: CASRYIGGGNNEQFF
CDR3nt: TGTGCCAGCAGATACATCGGGGGCGGCAACAATGAGCAGTTCTTC

len: 16
abundance: many
v_gene: TRBV4-1
d_gene: .
j_gene: TRBJ2-1
CDR3aa: CASSQVNLVAYNEQFF
CDR3nt: TGCGCCAGCAGCCAAGTTAATCTGGTGGCCTACAATGAGCAGTTCTTC

len: 15
abundance: many
v_gene: TRBV7-3
d_gene: TRBD2
j_gene: TRBJ2-1
CDR3aa: CASSYKRGAQDEQFF
CDR3nt: TGTGCCAGCAGCTACAAGCGGGGGGCCCAGGATGAGCAGTTCTTC

len: 18
abundance: .
v_gene: TRBV4-2
d_gene: .
j_gene: TRBJ2-5
CDR3aa: CASSQDWRDHVGVETQYF
CDR3nt: TGTGCCAGCAGCCAAGATTGGCGGGACCATGTTGGGGTGGAGACCCAGTACTTC

len: 14
abundance: many
v_gene: TRBV5-5
d_gene: .
j_gene: TRBJ1-5
CDR3aa: CASSPGQSRQPQHF
CDR3nt: TGTGCCAGCAGCCCCGGACAATCGCGTCAGCCCCAGCATTTT

len: 14
abundance: many
v_gene: TRBV4-3
d_gene: .
j_gene: TRBJ2-3
CDR3aa: CASKLTGATDTQYF
CDR3nt: TGCGCCAGCAAACTGACGGGGGCCACAGATACGCAGTATTTT

len: 18
abundance: many
v_gene: TRBV5-6
d_gene: .
j_gene: TRBJ2-1
CDR3aa: CASSLELGAATSYNEQFF
CDR3nt: TGTGCCAGCAGCTTGGAGCTGGGGGCGGCCACCTCCTACAATGAGCAGTTCTTC

len: 11
abundance: many
v_gene: TRBV7-9
d_gene: .
j_gene: TRBJ1-1
CDR3aa: CASSLGGRAFF
CDR3nt: TGTGCCAGCAGCTTAGGGGGTAGAGCTTTCTTT

len: 10
abundance: many
v_gene: TRBV10-3
d_gene: .
j_gene: TRBJ2-1
CDR3aa: CAISGSSGFF
CDR3nt: TGTGCCATCAGTGGGAGTTCTGGGTTCTTC

len: 12
abundance: many
v_gene: TRBV7-6
d_gene: .
j_gene: TRBJ2-5
CDR3aa: CASSLVTETQYF
CDR3nt: TGTGCCAGCAGCTTAGTAACGGAGACCCAGTACTTC

len: 16
abundance: many
v_gene: TRBV6-5
d_gene: TRBD2
j_gene: TRBJ2-1
CDR3aa: CASRRKAGGQRNEQFF
CDR3nt: TGTGCCAGCAGGAGAAAAGCGGGGGGGCAACGCAATGAGCAGTTCTTC

len: 16
abundance: many
v_gene: TRBV20-1
d_gene: TRBD2
j_gene: TRBJ2-5
CDR3aa: CSARGLAGAFQETQYF
CDR3nt: TGCAGTGCTAGAGGCCTAGCGGGGGCCTTCCAAGAGACCCAGTACTTC